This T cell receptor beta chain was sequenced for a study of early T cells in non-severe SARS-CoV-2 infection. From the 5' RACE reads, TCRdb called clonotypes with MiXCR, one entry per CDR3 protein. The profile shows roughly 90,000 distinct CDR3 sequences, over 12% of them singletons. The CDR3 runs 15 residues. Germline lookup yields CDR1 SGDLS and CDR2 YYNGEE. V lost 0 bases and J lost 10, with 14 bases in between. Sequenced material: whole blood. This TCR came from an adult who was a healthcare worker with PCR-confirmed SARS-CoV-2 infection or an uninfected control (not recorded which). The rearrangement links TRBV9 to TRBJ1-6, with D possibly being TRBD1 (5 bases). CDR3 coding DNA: TGTGCCAGCAGCGTAGCGGGGCAGGGAAGGTCACCCCTCCACTTT. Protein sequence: CASSVAGQGRSPLHF.